This passage covers 16 T cell receptor beta chains from one sample sequenced in a study of technical replicates of blood from a few donors. Here immunoSEQ multiplex PCR was the method, and the copy in TCRdb shows in-frame clones only, minus some. This table has approximately 75,000 clones, about 97% appearing once. The sequenced sample was T cells isolated from PBMCs. The receptor source for this set is a human donor in good health.

The chain is built from TRBV6-1 and TRBJ1-1; maybe TRBD1 (6 bases). This CDR3 contains 13 residues. Germline CDR1 MNHNS, CDR2 SASEGT. The germline V and J ends were trimmed by 6 bases and 1 base, with 9 bases remaining between them. The CDR3 sequence: CASRRGGNTEAFF. CDR3 coding DNA: TGTGCCAGCAGAAGAGGGGGGAACACTGAAGCTTTCTTT.

This chain connects TRBV7-9 to TRBJ2-7; 8 nucleotides align to TRBD1. The germline CDR1 and CDR2 sequences are SEHNR and FQNEAQ (reference sequence). Trimming removed 5 bases from V and 4 bases from J; junction bases left unmatched: 10. This CDR3 is built from 15 residues. CDR3 coding DNA: TGTGCCAGCAGCATGATTGGACAGGGCCTTTACGAGCAGTACTTC. As protein: CASSMIGQGLYEQYF. Supplemented by reference TRBV7-9 and TRBJ2-7, the full variable domain reads DTGVSQNPRHKITKRGQNVTFRCDPISEHNRLYWYRQTLGQGPEFLTYFQNEAQLEKSRLLSDRFSAERPKGSFSTLEIQRTEQGDSAMYLCASSMIGQGLYEQYFGPGTRLTVT.

CDR3 sequence: CASSLLAGGEAFF. The CDR3 DNA follows: TGTGCCAGCAGTTTATTGGCGGGAGGTGAAGCTTTCTTT. V gene TRBV27 combines with J gene TRBJ1-1; D gene uncertain. The CDR3 has 13 amino acids. CDR1 and CDR2 from the germline V gene are MNHEY and SMNVEV (reference sequence). V dropped 1 base and J dropped 7 bases, with 10 bases sitting between them.

This clone occurred once. The chain uses TRBV5-1 and TRBJ2-2; the D gene is possibly TRBD2 (5 bases). Trimming took off 4 bases at V and 2 bases at J, with 12 bases between the two ends. The length of the CDR3 is 15 residues. Germline CDR1 SGHRS, CDR2 YFSETQ. The CDR3 loop reads CASSPGLENTGELFF. CDR3 nucleotides: TGCGCCAGCAGCCCCGGACTGGAAAACACCGGGGAGCTGTTTTTT.

The chain couples TRBV5-1 to TRBJ2-6; D gene uncertain. The CDR3 runs to 15 residues. Germline values: CDR1 SGHRS, CDR2 YFSETQ. The V and J ends lost 0 bases and 0 bases respectively, with 4 bases between them. CDR3 bases: TGCGCCAGCAGCTTGGCCCACTCTGGGGCCAACGTCCTGACTTTC. Translated: CASSLAHSGANVLTF. Based on the CDR3 plus reference TRBV5-1 and TRBJ2-6, the full variable domain is KAGVTQTPRYLIKTRGQQVTLSCSPISGHRSVSWYQQTPGQGLQFLFEYFSETQRNKGNFPGRFSGRQFSNSRSEMNVSTLELGDSALYLCASSLAHSGANVLTFGAGSRLTVL.

The chain joins TRBV28 to TRBJ2-1; TRBD1 agrees at 9 bases. J lost 8 bases, V lost 2 bases, and 7 bases had no gene match. Germline V gives CDR1 MDHEN, CDR2 SYDVKM. The CDR3 sequence is 15 residues long. The CDR3 DNA is TGTGCCAGCAGTTTAGTCGGGACAGGGAGCCATGAGCAGTTCTTC. Residues: CASSLVGTGSHEQFF.

CDR3 sequence (DNA): TGTGCCAGCAGCTTAGCTAGCGGGGGTAACAATGAGCAGTTCTTC. Protein sequence: CASSLASGGNNEQFF. The chain recombines TRBV7-9 with TRBJ2-1; 9 nucleotides align to TRBD2. V was clipped by 0 bases and J by 5 bases; unmatched bases: 2. The CDR3 has 15 amino acids. Germline assignment: CDR1 SEHNR and CDR2 FQNEAQ (reference sequence).

The rearrangement uses TRBV4-1 and TRBJ1-6; 10 positions match TRBD1. Germline CDR1 reads MGHRA; CDR2 reads YSYEKL. The CDR3 length is 17 residues. V lost 0 bases and J lost 7; bases outside the gene matches: 6. The CDR3 spells CASSQEGPGQGNSPLHF. CDR3 in DNA: TGCGCCAGCAGCCAAGAGGGACCGGGACAGGGGAATTCACCCCTCCACTTT.

The sample holds a few counts of this clone. V is TRBV9 and J is TRBJ2-1; D unclear. Per the germline V gene, CDR1 is SGDLS and CDR2 is YYNGEE. The V gene lost 0 bases and the J gene lost 10 bases, with 14 bases spanning the gap. This CDR3 has 14 residues. The CDR3 DNA sequence: TGTGCCAGCAGCGTAGGCCGTAACTCGTGGGAGCAGTTCTTC. This encodes CASSVGRNSWEQFF.

The chain uses TRBV5-6 and TRBJ1-2, with 9 bases matching TRBD1. After removal of 0 bases from V and 7 bases from J, the junction contained 4 bases not matched to a gene. Germline CDR1 SGHDT, CDR2 YYEEEE. The CDR3 is 14 amino acids. Here the CDR3 reads CASSLGGQGIGYTF. CDR3 bases: TGTGCCAGCAGCTTGGGGGGACAGGGAATTGGCTACACCTTC.

The chain is built from TRBV7-9 and TRBJ2-2; 12 bases agree with TRBD2. The V gene's germline CDR1 is SEHNR and CDR2 FQNEAQ (reference sequence). Trimming removed 4 bases from V and 4 bases from J; junction bases left unmatched: 4. The CDR3 extends over 16 amino acids. In DNA form, the CDR3 reads TGTGCCAGCAGCTGGGGACTAGCGGGTACCACCGGGGAGCTGTTTTTT. It codes for CASSWGLAGTTGELFF.

The chain couples TRBV5-4 to TRBJ2-7, with a possible D match to TRBD1 (6 bases). CDR1 is SGHNT and CDR2 is YYREEE in the germline V gene (reference sequence). The length of the CDR3 is 15 residues. V dropped 4 bases and J dropped 2 bases, with 16 bases sitting between them. Here the CDR3 reads CASSRLTGRAYEQYF. The CDR3 DNA is TGTGCCAGCAGCCGACTCACAGGGCGAGCCTACGAGCAGTACTTC.

The V call is TRBV19, the J call TRBJ2-2; D is unclear. V was pared by 5 bases and J by 0 bases, with 4 bases between. Germline lookup yields CDR1 LNHDA and CDR2 SQIVND (reference sequence). CDR3 length: 13 amino acids. In nucleotides, the CDR3 is TGTGCCAGTAGTCGTACGAACACCGGGGAGCTGTTTTTT. Protein product: CASSRTNTGELFF.

J is TRBJ2-2 and V is TRBV10-1; D perhaps matches TRBD2 (5 bases). V lost 2 bases, J lost 7 bases, and 17 bases lay in between. Germline V gene sequence: CDR1 WNHNN, CDR2 SYGVQD (reference sequence). There are 16 residues in the CDR3. As DNA, the CDR3 is TGCGCCAGCAGTGAGGGTACCGGGGATTGGCACGGGGAGCTGTTTTTT. Its protein is CASSEGTGDWHGELFF.

The genes are TRBV5-1 and TRBJ2-1; 11 bases align to TRBD2. CDR1 is SGHRS and CDR2 is YFSETQ in the germline V gene. V was clipped by 2 bases and J by 6 bases; unmatched bases: 4. The CDR3 spans 15 residues. In DNA form, the CDR3 reads TGCGCCAGCAGCTTTGGACTAGCGGGTTTCAATGAGCAGTTCTTC. It is translated as CASSFGLAGFNEQFF. Full variable domain (rest looked up from reference TRBV5-1 and TRBJ2-1): KAGVTQTPRYLIKTRGQQVTLSCSPISGHRSVSWYQQTPGQGLQFLFEYFSETQRNKGNFPGRFSGRQFSNSRSEMNVSTLELGDSALYLCASSFGLAGFNEQFFGPGTRLTVL.

This clone was observed once. The genes are TRBV10-1 and TRBJ2-7; a possible D gene is TRBD2 (6 bases). The CDR3 spans 12 residues. Germline assignment: CDR1 WNHNN and CDR2 SYGVQD (reference sequence). Trimming shortened V by 10 bases and J by 2 bases, and 12 bases separated the two germline ends. The CDR3 sequence: CATAGSTYEQYF. As DNA, the CDR3 is TGCGCCACAGCGGGCAGCACCTACGAGCAGTACTTC.